This entry features one T cell receptor (beta chain) sequence. The data originate from a study of OX40 agonist ivuxolimab in advanced cancers. V lost 4 bases and J 5 bases, leaving 13 bases between the germline ends. The CDR3 has 14 amino acids. Germline V gene sequence: CDR1 SGHNT, CDR2 YYREEE (reference sequence). Clones were read by immunoSEQ multiplex PCR, and TCRdb kept only the in-frame ones, dropping some. The sample has more than 50,000 clones; more than 75% are singletons. This chain connects TRBV5-4 to TRBJ2-1; D might be TRBD1 (7 bases). Here the sequenced sample was CD4+ or CD8+ T cells sorted from blood, taken in a trial of the OX40 agonist ivuxolimab. The clonotype comes from an adult with an advanced solid tumor such as melanoma, head and neck, liver or kidney cancer. CDR3 sequence: CASSRGTVDNEQFF. The DNA of the CDR3 is TGTGCCAGCAGCCGCGGGACAGTTGACAATGAGCAGTTCTTC.